Below, one TCR beta chain is given with its context. The target antigen is unknown. On cycle 4 day 1 and cycle 7 day 1, as well as at baseline, blood was sampled. The repertoire was sequenced with immunoSEQ multiplex PCR; TCRdb's copy has only in-frame clones and lacks some. Of about 61,000 clones in the sample, roughly 90% were seen once. The sample is drawn from a study of OX40 agonist ivuxolimab in advanced cancers. Overall study: Hepatocellular carcinoma, melanoma, renal cell or head and neck cancer occurred in dose-escalation patients. One patient with hepatocellular carcinoma and two with cutaneous melanoma, three in all, had partial responses. Overall study results and limits: Expanded clones tended on average to be more numerous among CD8+ T cells than CD4+.

The CDR3 covers 15 residues. Germline CDR1 is SEHNR and CDR2 is FQNEAQ (reference sequence). J gave up 1 base and V 8 bases, and 11 bases lay outside the gene matches. This sequence originates from an adult with an advanced solid tumor such as melanoma, head and neck, liver or kidney cancer. This sample comprised CD4+ or CD8+ T cells sorted from blood, obtained in a trial of the OX40 agonist ivuxolimab. The V gene is TRBV7-9, the J gene TRBJ2-7, with 7 nucleotides matching TRBD2. The CDR3 region is CASSWGSGPSYEQYF. The DNA of the CDR3 is TGTGCCAGCTCCTGGGGTAGCGGGCCGTCCTACGAGCAGTACTTC.